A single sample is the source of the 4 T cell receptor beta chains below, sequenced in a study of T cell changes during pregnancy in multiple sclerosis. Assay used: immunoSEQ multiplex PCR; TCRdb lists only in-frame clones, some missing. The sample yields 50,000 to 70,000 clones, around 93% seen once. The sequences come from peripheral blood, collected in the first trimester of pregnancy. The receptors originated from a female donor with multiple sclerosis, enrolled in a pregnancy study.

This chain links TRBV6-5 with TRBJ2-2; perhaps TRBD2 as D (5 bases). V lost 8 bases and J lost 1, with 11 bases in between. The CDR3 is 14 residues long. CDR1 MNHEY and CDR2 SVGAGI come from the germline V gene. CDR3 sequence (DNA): TGTGCCAGCGAGGAGGCGGGGAACACCGGGGAGCTGTTTTTT. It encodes CASEEAGNTGELFF.

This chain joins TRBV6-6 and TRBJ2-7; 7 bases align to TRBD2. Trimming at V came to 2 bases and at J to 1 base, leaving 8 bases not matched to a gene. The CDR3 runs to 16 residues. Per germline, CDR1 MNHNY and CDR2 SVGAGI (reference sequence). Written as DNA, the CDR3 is TGTGCCAGCAGTTACCAAGCGGGACTCGAATCCTACGAGCAGTACTTC. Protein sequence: CASSYQAGLESYEQYF.

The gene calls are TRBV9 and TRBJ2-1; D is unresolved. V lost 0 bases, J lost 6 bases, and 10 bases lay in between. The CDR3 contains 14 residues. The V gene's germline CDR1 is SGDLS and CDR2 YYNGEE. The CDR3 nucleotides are TGTGCCAGCAGCGTAGGCCAGGATCTCAATGAGCAGTTCTTC. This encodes CASSVGQDLNEQFF.

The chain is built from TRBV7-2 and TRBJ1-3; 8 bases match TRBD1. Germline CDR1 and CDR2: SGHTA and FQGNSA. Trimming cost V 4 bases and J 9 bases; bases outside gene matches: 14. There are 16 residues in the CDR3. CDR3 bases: TGTGCCAGCAGCTCTGGACAGGGCCTATTTAGGGGCACCATATATTTT. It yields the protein CASSSGQGLFRGTIYF. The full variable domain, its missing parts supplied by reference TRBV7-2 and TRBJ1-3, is GAGVSQSPSNKVTEKGKDVELRCDPISGHTALYWYRQSLGQGLEFLIYFQGNSAPDKSGLPSDRFSAERTGGSVSTLTIQRTQQEDSAVYLCASSSGQGLFRGTIYFGEGSWLTVV.